This T cell receptor beta chain was captured by sequencing in a study of early T cells in non-severe SARS-CoV-2 infection. TCRdb called the 5' RACE reads again in MiXCR, with one record for every CDR3 protein. The sample gives about 35,000 distinct CDR3 sequences, around 4.6% of which show up once; 12% to 15% is in the top ten. The CDR3 loop spans 16 amino acids. Germline lookup yields CDR1 SGHRS and CDR2 YFSETQ. V shed 2 bases, J shed 0 bases, and the junction held 1 base outside the gene matches. The TCR comes from an adult who was a healthcare worker with PCR-confirmed SARS-CoV-2 infection or an uninfected control (not recorded which). This sequence joins TRBV5-1 and TRBJ1-4; 10 bases are a match to TRBD1. The sample comprised whole blood. The CDR3 nucleotides are TGCGCCAGCAGCTTCGGACAGGGGGCAACTAATGAAAAACTGTTTTTT. Residues: CASSFGQGATNEKLFF.